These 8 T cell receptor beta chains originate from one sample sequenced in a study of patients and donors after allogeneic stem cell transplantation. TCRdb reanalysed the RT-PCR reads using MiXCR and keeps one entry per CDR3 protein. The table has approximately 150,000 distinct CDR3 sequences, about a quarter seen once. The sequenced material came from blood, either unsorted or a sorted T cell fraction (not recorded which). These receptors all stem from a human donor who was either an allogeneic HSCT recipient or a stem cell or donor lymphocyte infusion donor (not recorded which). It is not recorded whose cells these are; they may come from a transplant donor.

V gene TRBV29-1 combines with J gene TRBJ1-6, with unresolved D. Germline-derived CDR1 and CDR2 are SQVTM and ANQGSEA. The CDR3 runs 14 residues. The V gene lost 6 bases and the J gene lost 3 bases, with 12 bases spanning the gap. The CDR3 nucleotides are TGCAGCGTCACCGAGGGCAGCTATAATTCACCCCTCCACTTT. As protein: CSVTEGSYNSPLHF.

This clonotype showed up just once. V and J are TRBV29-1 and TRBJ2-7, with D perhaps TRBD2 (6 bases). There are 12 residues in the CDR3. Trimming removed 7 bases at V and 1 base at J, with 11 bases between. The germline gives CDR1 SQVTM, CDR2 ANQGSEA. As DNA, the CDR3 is TGCAGCGCTTGGGCGGGATCCTACGAGCAGTACTTC. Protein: CSAWAGSYEQYF.

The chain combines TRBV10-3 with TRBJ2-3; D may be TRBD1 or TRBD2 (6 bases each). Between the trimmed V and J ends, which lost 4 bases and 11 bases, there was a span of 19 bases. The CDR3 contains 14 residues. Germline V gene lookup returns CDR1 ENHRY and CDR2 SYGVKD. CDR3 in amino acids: CAISGGRGLGEQYF. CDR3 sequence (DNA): TGTGCCATCAGTGGCGGCAGGGGACTGGGAGAGCAGTATTTT.

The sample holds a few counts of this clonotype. The chain's CDR3 is CASRLNRGEETQYF. The CDR3 nucleotides are TGTGCCAGCAGACTAAACAGGGGGGAGGAGACCCAGTACTTC. The chain has TRBV6-5 and TRBJ2-5; 8 bases are a match to TRBD1. Germline V lookup: CDR1 MNHEY, CDR2 SVGAGI. V shed 6 bases, J shed 5 bases, and the junction held 8 bases outside the gene matches. This CDR3 spans 14 amino acids.

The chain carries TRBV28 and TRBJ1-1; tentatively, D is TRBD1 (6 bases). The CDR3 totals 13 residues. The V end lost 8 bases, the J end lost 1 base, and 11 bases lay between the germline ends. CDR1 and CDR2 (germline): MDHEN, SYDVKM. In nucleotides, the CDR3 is TGTGCCAGCGAACAGGGAGGGAACACTGAAGCTTTCTTT. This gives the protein CASEQGGNTEAFF.

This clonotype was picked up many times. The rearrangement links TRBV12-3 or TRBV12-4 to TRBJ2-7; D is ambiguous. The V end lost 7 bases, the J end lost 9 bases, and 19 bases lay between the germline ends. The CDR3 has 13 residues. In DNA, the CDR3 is TGTGCCAGCACCCTAGACCCCCATAACGGGCAGTACTTC. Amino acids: CASTLDPHNGQYF.

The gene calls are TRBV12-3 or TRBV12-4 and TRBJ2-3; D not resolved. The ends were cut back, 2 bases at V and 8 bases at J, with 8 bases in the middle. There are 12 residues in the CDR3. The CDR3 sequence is CASSLRSCTQYF. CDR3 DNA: TGTGCCAGCAGTTTACGCTCGTGTACGCAGTATTTT.

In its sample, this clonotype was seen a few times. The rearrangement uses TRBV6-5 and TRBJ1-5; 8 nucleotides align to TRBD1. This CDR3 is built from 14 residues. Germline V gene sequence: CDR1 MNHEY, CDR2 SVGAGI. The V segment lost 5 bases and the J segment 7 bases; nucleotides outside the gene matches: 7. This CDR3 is CASSPDRALQPQHF. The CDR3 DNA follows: TGTGCCAGCAGTCCGGACAGGGCGTTGCAGCCCCAGCATTTT.